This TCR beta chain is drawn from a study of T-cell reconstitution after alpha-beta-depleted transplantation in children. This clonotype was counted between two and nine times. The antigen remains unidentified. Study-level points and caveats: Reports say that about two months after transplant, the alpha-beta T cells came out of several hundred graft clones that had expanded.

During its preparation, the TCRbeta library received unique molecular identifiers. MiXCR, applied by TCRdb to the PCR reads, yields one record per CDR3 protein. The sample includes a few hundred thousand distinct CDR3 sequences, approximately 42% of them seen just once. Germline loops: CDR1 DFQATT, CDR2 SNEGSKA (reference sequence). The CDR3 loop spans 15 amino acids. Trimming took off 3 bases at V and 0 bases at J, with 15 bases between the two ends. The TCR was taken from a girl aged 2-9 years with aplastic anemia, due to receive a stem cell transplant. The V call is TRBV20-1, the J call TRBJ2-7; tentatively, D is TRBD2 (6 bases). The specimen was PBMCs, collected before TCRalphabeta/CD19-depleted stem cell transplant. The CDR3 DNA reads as TGCAGTGCTAGTACCGGGACTCCGAGCTCCTACGAGCAGTACTTC. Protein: CSASTGTPSSYEQYF.